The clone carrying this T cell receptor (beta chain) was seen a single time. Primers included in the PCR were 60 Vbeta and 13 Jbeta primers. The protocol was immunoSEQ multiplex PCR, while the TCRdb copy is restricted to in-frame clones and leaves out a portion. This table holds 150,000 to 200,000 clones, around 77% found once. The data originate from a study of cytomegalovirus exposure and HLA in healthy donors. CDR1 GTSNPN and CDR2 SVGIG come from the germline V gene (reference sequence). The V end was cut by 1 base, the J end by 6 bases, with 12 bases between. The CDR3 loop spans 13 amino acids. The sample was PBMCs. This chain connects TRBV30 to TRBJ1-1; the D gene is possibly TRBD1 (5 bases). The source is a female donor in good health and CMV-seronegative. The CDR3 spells CAWSGGGGAEAFF. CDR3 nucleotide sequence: TGTGCCTGGAGTGGGGGCGGCGGCGCTGAAGCTTTCTTT.